Given below is one T cell receptor (beta chain) in context. Its antigen is unidentified. Treatment meaning: some 20 received Ad26.COV2.S at low or high dose, single or two shots; several received placebo; per-sample allocation not given. Samples were taken on day 63 after the first vaccine or placebo injection. This sample was taken from a study of Ad26.COV2.S vaccination and SARS-CoV-2 variants. Study observations and caveats: While placebo recipients had lower spike-specific TCR breadth, vaccine recipients had more. Substantial breadth was reported for post-vaccination spike-specific CD8+ and CD4+ T cells.

This table comes from immunoSEQ multiplex PCR, and its TCRdb copy is limited to in-frame clones, with some not included. The table shows under 550,000 clones, with 90% occurring only once. Trimming took 4 bases from V and 4 from J; bases not matched to a gene: 11. CDR3 length: 16 residues. Germline V gene data show CDR1 as KGHSH and CDR2 as LQKENI. This sequence originates from a person between 18 and 59 years old who received the Ad26.COV2.S COVID-19 vaccine or a placebo. The source material was peripheral blood, sampled in a trial of Ad26.COV2.S vaccine versus placebo. The rearrangement joins TRBV18 to TRBJ1-2; the match to TRBD1 covers 8 bases. The CDR3 region is CASSLGQGGGGYGYTF. In nucleotides, the CDR3 is TGTGCCAGCTCACTTGGACAGGGTGGAGGTGGCTATGGCTACACCTTC.